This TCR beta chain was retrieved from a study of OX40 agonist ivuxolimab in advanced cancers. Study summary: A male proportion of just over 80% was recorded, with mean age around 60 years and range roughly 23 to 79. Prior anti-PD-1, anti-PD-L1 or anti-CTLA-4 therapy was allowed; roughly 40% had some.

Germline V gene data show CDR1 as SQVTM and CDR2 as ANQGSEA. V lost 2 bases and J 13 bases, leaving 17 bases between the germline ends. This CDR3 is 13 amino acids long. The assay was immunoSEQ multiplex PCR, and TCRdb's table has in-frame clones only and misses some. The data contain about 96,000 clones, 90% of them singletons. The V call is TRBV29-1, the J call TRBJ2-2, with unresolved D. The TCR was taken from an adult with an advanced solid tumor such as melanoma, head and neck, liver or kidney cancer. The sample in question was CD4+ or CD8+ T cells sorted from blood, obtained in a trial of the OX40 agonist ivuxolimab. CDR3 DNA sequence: TGCAGCGTTGAATTTCGGCCCGCGCGAGGGCTGTTTTTT. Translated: CSVEFRPARGLFF.